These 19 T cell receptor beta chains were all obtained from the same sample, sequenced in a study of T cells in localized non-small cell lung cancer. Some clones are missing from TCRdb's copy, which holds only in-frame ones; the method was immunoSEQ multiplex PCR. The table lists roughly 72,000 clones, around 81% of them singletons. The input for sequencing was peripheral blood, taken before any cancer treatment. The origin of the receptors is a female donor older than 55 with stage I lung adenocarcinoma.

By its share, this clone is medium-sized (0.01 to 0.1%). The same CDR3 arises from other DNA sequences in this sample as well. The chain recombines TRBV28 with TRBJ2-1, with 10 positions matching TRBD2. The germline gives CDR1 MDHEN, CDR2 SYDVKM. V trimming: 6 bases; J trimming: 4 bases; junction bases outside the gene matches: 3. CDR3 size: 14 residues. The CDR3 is CASSSLAGYNEQFF. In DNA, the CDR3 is TGTGCCAGCAGCTCACTAGCGGGGTACAATGAGCAGTTCTTC. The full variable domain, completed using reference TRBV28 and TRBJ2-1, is DVKVTQSSRYLVKRTGEKVFLECVQDMDHENMFWYRQDPGLGLRLIYFSYDVKMKEKGDIPEGYSVSREKKERFSLILESASTNQTSMYLCASSSLAGYNEQFFGPGTRLTVL.

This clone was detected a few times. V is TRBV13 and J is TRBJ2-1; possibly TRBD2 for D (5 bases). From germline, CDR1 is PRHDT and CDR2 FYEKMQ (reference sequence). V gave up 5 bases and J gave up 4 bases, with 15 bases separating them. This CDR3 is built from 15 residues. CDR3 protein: CASSPRESGYNEQFF. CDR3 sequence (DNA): TGTGCCAGCAGCCCCCGGGAATCGGGTTACAATGAGCAGTTCTTC.

The CDR3 coding sequence is TGTGCCAGTAGTATGGGGCAGGGGCAGAGGAATTCACCCCTCCACTTT. Translation: CASSMGQGQRNSPLHF. The V gene is TRBV19, the J gene TRBJ1-6; TRBD1 is a possible D gene (6 bases). The CDR3 loop spans 16 amino acids. Germline loops: CDR1 LNHDA, CDR2 SQIVND (reference sequence). V was cut by 3 bases and J by 7 bases, with 16 bases left in between.

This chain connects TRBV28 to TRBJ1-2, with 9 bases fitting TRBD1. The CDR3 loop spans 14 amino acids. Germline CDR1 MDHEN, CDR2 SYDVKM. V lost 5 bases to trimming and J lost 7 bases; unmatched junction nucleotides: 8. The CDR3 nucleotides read TGTGCCAGCAGTCCAACGGGGACAGGGCCTGGCTACACCTTC. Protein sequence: CASSPTGTGPGYTF.

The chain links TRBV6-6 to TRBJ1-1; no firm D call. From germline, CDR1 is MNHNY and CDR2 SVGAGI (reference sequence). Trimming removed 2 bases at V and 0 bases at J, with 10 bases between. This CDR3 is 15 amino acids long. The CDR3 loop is CASSYGGIMNTEAFF. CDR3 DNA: TGTGCCAGCAGTTACGGCGGGATCATGAACACTGAAGCTTTCTTT.

The CDR3 DNA reads TGTGCCAGCAGCTCTAGTGGGTGGGACAGAGCGTTTTTT. Encoded protein: CASSSSGWDRAFF. V is TRBV7-2 and J is TRBJ1-4; 7 bases fit TRBD1. CDR1 SGHTA and CDR2 FQGNSA come from the germline V gene. This CDR3 is built from 13 residues. Trimming removed 4 bases from V and 16 bases from J; junction bases left unmatched: 12.

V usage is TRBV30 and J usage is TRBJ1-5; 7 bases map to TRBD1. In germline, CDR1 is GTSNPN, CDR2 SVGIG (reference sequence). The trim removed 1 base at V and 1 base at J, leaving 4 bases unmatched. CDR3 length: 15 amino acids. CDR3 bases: TGTGCCTGGAGTGGGGACAGTACCAGCAATCAGCCCCAGCATTTT. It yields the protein CAWSGDSTSNQPQHF.

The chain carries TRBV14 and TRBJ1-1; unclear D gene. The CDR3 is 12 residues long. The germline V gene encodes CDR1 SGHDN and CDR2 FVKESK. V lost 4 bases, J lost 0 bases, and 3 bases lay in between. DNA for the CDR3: TGTGCCAGCAGCCCTTTGAACACTGAAGCTTTCTTT. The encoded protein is CASSPLNTEAFF.

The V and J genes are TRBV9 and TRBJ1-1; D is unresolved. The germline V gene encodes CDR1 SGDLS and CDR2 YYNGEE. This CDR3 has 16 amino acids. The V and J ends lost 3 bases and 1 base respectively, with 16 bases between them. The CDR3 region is CASSAGVVWSNTEAFF. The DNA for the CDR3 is TGTGCCAGCAGCGCCGGGGTGGTATGGTCGAACACTGAAGCTTTCTTT.

The CDR3 loop reads CASSLAHLREKLFF. The CDR3 nucleotides are TGTGCCAGCAGCTTAGCCCACCTCCGGGAAAAACTGTTTTTT. The chain couples TRBV7-2 to TRBJ1-4; D gene unclear. The CDR3 covers 14 residues. The ends were cut back, 0 bases at V and 8 bases at J, with 10 bases in the middle. The V gene's germline CDR1 is SGHTA and CDR2 FQGNSA.

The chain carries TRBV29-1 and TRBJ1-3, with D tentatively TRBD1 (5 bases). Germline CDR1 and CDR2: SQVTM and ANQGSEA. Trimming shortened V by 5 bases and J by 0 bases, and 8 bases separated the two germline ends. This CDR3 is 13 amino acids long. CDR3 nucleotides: TGCAGCGTTTCAGGGCCCTCTGGAAACACCATATATTTT. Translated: CSVSGPSGNTIYF.

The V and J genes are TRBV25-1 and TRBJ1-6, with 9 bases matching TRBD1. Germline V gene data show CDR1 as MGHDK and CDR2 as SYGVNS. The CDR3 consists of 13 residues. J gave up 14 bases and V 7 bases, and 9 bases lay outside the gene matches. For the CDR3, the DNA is TGTGCCAGCATCCGACAGGGGGATTACACCCTCCACTTT. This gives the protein CASIRQGDYTLHF.

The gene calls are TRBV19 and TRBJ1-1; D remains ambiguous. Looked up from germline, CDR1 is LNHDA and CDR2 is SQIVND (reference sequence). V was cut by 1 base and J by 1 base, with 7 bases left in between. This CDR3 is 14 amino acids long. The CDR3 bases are TGTGCCAGTAGTATAGTCACGGCGAACACTGAAGCTTTCTTT. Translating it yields CASSIVTANTEAFF.

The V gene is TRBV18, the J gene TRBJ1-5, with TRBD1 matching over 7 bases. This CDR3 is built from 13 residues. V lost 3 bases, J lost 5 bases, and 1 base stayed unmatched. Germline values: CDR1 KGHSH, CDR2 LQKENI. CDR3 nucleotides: TGTGCCAGCTCACCGACAGGGTATCAGCCCCAGCATTTT. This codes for CASSPTGYQPQHF.

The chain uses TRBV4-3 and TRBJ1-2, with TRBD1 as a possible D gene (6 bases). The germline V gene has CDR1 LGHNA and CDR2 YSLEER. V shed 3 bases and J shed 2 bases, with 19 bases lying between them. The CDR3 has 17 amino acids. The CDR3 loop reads CASSQGALGALNYGYTF. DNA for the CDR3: TGCGCCAGCAGCCAGGGTGCATTGGGGGCCCTGAACTATGGCTACACCTTC.

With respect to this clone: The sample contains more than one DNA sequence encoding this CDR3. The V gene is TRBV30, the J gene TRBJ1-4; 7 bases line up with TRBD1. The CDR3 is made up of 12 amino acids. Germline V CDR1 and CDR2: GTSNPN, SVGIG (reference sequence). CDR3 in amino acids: CARDSRNEKLFF. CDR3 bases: TGTGCGCGGGACAGTAGGAATGAAAAACTGTTTTTT.

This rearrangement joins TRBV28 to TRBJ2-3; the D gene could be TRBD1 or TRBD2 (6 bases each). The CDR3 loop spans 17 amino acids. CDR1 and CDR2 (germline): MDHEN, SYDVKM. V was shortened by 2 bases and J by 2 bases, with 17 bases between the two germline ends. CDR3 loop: CASSLGPGGFATDTQYF. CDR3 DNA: TGTGCCAGCAGTTTAGGGCCCGGGGGCTTTGCCACAGATACGCAGTATTTT.

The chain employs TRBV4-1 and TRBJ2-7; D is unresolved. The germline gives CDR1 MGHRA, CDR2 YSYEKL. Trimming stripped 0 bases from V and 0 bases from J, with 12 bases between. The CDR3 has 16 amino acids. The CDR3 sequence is CASSQDHGGRSYEQYF. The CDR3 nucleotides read TGCGCCAGCAGCCAAGATCACGGCGGTCGCTCCTACGAGCAGTACTTC.

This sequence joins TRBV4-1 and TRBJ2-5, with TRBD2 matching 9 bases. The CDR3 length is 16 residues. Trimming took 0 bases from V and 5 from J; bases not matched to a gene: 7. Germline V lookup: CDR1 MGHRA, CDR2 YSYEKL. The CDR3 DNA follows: TGCGCCAGCAGCCAAGAGGTCAGCGGGGGGCTGGAGACCCAGTACTTC. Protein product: CASSQEVSGGLETQYF.